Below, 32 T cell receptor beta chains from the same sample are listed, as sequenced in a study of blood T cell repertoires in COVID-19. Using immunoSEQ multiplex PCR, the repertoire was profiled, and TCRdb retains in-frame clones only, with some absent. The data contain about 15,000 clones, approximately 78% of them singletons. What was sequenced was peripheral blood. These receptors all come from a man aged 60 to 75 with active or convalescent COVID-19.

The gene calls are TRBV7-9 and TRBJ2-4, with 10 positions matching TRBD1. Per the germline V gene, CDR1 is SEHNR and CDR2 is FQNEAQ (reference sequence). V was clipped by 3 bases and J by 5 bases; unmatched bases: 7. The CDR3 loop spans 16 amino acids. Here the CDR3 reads CASSFVTGTGENIQYF. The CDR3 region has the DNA TGTGCCAGCAGCTTCGTAACCGGGACAGGGGAAAACATTCAGTACTTC.

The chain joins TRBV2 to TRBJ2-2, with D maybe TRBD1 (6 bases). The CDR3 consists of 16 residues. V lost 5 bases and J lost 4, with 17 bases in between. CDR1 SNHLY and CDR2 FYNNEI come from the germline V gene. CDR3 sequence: CASSQQGAVGTGELFF. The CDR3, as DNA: TGTGCCAGCAGTCAACAGGGAGCCGTGGGCACCGGGGAGCTGTTTTTT.

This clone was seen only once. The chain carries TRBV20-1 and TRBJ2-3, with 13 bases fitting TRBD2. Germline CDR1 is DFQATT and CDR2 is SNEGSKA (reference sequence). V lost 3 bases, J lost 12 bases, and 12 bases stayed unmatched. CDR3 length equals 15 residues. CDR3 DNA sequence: TGCAGTGCTAGTCCCTCAGGACTAGCGGGGGACGTACAGTATTTT. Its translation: CSASPSGLAGDVQYF.

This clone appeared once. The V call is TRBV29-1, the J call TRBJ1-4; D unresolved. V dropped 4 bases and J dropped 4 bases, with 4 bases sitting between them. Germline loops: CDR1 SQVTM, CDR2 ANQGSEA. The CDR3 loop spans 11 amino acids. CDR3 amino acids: CSVVSNEKLFF. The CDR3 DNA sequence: TGCAGCGTTGTCAGTAATGAAAAACTGTTTTTT.

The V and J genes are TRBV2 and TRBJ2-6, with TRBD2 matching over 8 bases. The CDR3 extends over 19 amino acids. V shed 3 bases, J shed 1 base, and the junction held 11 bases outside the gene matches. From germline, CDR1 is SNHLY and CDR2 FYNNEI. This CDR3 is CASSEGGPPGGSGANVLTF. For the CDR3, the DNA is TGTGCCAGCAGTGAGGGGGGCCCCCCGGGAGGGTCTGGGGCCAACGTCCTGACTTTC.

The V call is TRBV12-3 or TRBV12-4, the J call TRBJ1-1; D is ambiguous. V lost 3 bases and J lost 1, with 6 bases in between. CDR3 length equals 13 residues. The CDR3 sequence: CASSFRQNTEAFF. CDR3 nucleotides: TGTGCCAGCAGTTTTCGACAGAACACTGAAGCTTTCTTT.

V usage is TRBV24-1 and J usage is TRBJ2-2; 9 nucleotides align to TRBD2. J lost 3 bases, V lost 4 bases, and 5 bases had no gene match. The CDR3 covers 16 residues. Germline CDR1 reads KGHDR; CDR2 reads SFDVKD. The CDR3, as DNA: TGTGCCACCAGTGACCCACGACTAGCGGACACCGGGGAGCTGTTTTTT. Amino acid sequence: CATSDPRLADTGELFF.

The CDR3 here is CASRPQGINSPLHF. The CDR3 region has the DNA TGTGCCAGCAGACCACAGGGGATTAATTCACCCCTCCACTTT. J is TRBJ1-6 and V is TRBV6-5; TRBD1 matches at 7 bases. Germline V gives CDR1 MNHEY, CDR2 SVGAGI. Losses at the gene ends were 6 bases for V and 6 bases for J; bases not matched to a gene: 5. The CDR3 has 14 residues.

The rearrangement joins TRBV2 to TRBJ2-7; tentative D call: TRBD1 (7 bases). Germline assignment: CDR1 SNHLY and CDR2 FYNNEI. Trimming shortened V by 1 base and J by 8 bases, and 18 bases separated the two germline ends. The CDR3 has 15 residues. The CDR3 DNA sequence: TGTGCCAGCAGTGAAGGGGCCCGACAGGGAGGACAGCAGTACTTC. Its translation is CASSEGARQGGQQYF.

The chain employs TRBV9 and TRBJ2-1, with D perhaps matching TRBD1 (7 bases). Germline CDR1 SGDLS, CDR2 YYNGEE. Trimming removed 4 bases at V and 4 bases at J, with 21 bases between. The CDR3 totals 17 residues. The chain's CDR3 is CASSPRQGAGWYNEQFF. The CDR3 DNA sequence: TGTGCCAGCAGCCCTCGACAGGGTGCGGGGTGGTACAATGAGCAGTTCTTC.

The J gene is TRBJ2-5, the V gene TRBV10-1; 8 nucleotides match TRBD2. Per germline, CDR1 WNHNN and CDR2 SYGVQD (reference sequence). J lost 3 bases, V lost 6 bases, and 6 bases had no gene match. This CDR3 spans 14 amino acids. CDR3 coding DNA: TGCGCCAGCAGCGGGGGGGGCCGGGAAGAGACCCAGTACTTC. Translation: CASSGGGREETQYF.

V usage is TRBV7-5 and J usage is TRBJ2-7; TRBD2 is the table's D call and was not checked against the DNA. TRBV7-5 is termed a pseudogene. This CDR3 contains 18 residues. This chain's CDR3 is CVRSLGGGLAGFSYEQYF. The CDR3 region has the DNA TGTGTCAGAAGCTTAGGGGGAGGTCTAGCGGGTTTCTCCTACGAGCAGTACTTC.

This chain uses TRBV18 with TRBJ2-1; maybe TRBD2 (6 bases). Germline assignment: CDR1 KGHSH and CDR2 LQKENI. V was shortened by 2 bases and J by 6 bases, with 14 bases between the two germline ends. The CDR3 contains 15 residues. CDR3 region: CASSPTSTSRNEQFF. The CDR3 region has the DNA TGTGCCAGCTCACCAACGTCAACTAGCCGCAATGAGCAGTTCTTC. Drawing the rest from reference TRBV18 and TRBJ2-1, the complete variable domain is NAGVMQNPRHLVRRRGQEARLRCSPMKGHSHVYWYRQLPEEGLKFMVYLQKENIIDESGMPKERFSAEFPKEGPSILRIQQVVRGDSAAYFCASSPTSTSRNEQFFGPGTRLTVL.

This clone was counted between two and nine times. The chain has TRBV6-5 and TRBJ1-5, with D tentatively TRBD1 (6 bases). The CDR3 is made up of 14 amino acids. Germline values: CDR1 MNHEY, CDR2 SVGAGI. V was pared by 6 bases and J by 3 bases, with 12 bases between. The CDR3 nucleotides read TGTGCCAGCAGACCCGGACAGTTCAATCAGCCCCAGCATTTT. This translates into CASRPGQFNQPQHF.

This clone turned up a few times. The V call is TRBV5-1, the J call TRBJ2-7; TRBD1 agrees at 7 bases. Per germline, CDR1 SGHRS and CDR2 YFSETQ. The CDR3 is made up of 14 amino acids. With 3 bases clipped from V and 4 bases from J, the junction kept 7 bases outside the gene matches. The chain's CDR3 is CASSSTGNPYEQYF. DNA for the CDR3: TGCGCCAGCAGCTCGACAGGGAACCCTTACGAGCAGTACTTC.

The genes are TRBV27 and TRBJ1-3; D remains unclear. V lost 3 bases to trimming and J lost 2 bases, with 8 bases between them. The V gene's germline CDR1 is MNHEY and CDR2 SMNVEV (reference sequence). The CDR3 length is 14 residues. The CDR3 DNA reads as TGTGCCAGCAGTTTTTCTGCGACTGGAAACACCATATATTTT. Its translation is CASSFSATGNTIYF.

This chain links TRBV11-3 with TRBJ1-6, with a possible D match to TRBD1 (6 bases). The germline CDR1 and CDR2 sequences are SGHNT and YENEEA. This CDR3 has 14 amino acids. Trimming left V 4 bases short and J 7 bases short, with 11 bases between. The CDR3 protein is CASSSTGRNSPLHF. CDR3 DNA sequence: TGTGCCAGCAGCTCCACAGGGCGCAATTCACCCCTCCACTTT.

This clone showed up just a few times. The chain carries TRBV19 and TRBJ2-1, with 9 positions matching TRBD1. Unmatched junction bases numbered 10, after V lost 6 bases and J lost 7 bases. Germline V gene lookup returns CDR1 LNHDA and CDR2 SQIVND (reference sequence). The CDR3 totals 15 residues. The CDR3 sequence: CASSLLGQGRNEQFF. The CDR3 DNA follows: TGTGCCAGTAGCCTCCTAGGACAGGGGAGGAATGAGCAGTTCTTC.

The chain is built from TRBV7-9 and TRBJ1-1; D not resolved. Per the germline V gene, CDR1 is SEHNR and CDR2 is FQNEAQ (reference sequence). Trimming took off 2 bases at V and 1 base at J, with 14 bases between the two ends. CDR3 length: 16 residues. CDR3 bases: TGTGCCAGCAGCTTACAACTCGGGTCGGAGAACACTGAAGCTTTCTTT. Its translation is CASSLQLGSENTEAFF.

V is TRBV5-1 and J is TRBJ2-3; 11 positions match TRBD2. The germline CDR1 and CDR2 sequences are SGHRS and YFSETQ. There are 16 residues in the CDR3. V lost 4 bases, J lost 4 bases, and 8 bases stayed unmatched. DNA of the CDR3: TGCGCCAGCAGCCCAACTAGCGGGAGTTTCTCAGATACGCAGTATTTT. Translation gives CASSPTSGSFSDTQYF.

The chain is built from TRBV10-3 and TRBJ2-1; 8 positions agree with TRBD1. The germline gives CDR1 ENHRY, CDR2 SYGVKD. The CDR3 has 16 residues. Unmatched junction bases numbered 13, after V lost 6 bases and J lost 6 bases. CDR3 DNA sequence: TGTGCCATCAGCTTAGGACAGGGACGAGTTAGCAATGAGCAGTTCTTC. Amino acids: CAISLGQGRVSNEQFF.

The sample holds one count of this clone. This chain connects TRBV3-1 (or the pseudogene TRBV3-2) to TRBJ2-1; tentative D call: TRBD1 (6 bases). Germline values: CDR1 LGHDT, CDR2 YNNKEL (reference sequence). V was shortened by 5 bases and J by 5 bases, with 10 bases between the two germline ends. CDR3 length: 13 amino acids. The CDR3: CASSYRDNNEQFF. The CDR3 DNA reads TGTGCCAGCAGCTACAGGGATAACAATGAGCAGTTCTTC.

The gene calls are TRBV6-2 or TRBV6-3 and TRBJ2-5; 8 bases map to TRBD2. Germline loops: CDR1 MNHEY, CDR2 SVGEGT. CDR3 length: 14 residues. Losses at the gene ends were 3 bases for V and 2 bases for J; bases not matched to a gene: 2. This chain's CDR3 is CASSYLAGQETQYF. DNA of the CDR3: TGTGCCAGCAGTTATTTAGCGGGGCAAGAGACCCAGTACTTC.

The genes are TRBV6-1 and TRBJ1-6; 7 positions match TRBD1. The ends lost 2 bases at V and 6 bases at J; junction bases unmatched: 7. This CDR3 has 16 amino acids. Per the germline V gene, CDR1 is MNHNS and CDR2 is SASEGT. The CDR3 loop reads CASSERAGGPNSPLHF. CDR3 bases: TGTGCCAGCAGTGAAAGAGCAGGGGGACCTAATTCACCCCTCCACTTT.

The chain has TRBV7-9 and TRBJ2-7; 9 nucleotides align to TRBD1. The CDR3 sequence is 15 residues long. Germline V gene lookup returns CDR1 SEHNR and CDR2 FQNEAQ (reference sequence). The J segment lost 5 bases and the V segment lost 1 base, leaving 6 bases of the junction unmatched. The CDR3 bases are TGTGCCAGCAGCTTAGGTGGGGACAGGGCGGACGAGCAGTACTTC. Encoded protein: CASSLGGDRADEQYF.

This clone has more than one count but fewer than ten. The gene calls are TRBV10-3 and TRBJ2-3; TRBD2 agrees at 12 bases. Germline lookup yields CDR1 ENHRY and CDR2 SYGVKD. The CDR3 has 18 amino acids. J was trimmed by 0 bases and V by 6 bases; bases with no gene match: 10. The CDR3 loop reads CAIRPSGGASTSTDTQYF. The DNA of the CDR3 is TGTGCCATCAGGCCTAGCGGGGGGGCGAGCACTAGCACAGATACGCAGTATTTT.

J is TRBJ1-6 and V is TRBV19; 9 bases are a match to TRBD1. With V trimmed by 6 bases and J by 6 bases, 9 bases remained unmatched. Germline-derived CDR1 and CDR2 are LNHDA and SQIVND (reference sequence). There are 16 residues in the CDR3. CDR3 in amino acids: CASRVSGQGLNSPLHF. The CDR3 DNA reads TGTGCCAGTAGGGTCTCTGGACAGGGGCTTAATTCACCCCTCCACTTT.

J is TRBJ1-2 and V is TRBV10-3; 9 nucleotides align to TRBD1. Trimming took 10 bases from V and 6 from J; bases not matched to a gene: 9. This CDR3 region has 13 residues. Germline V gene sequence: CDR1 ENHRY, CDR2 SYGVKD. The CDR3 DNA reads TGTGCCACCCAGTACACAGGGGGCGATGGCTACACCTTC. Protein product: CATQYTGGDGYTF.

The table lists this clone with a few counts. The CDR3, as DNA: TGTGCCAGCACTCAACAGGGTGGAGGCTATGGCTACACCTTC. Translation: CASTQQGGGYGYTF. The chain recombines TRBV6-5 with TRBJ1-2, with D possibly TRBD1 on 6 matching bases. CDR1 and CDR2 from the germline V gene are MNHEY and SVGAGI. The V and J ends lost 7 bases and 4 bases respectively, with 16 bases between them. CDR3 size: 14 residues.

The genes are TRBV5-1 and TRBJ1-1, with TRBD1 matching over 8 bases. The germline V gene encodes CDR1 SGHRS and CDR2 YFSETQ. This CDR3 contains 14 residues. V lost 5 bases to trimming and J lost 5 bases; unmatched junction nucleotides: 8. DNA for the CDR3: TGCGCCAGCAGAACCCAACAGGGGGAAACTGAAGCTTTCTTT. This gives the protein CASRTQQGETEAFF.

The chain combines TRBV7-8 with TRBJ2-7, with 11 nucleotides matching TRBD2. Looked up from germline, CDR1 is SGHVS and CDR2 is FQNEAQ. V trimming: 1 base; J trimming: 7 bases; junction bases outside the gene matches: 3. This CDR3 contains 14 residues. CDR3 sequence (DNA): TGTGCCAGCAGCTTAGACAGACTAGCGGGAGAGCAGTACTTC. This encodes CASSLDRLAGEQYF.

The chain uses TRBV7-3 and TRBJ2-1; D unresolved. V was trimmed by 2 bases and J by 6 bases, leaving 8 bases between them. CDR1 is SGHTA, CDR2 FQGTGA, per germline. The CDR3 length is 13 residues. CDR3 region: CASSLAPSNEQFF. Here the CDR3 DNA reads TGTGCCAGCAGCTTAGCCCCTAGCAATGAGCAGTTCTTC.